The 19 T cell receptor beta chains given below trace back to one sample, sequenced in a study of human T cells and chemical hapten exposure. From the RACE reads, TCRdb called clonotypes with MiXCR, one entry per CDR3 protein. The sample contains about 180,000 distinct CDR3 sequences, roughly 30% of which appear only once. Specified time point: pre-sensitization, week 0. Treatment of the sample: therapeutic diphenylcyclopropenone sensitization with weekly scalp DPC. The sample here was whole blood, taken in connection with sensitization to the hapten diphenylcyclopropenone (DPC). The receptors were sampled from a woman aged 25 to 39 with alopecia areata. Some clones in this sample may be carry-over from other donors' samples.

This clonotype has more than one count but fewer than ten. The V call is TRBV10-2, the J call TRBJ1-5; 12 bases fit TRBD1. The trim removed 4 bases at V and 7 bases at J, leaving 8 bases unmatched. CDR1 and CDR2 (germline): WSHSY, SAAADI. The CDR3 spans 16 residues. CDR3 residues: CASSGTGTGGDQPQHF. The CDR3 DNA follows: TGCGCCAGCAGTGGTACCGGGACAGGGGGCGACCAGCCCCAGCATTTT.

The V and J genes are TRBV20-1 and TRBJ2-5, with TRBD2 matching 11 bases. Trimming removed 4 bases from V and 5 bases from J; junction bases left unmatched: 12. Germline values: CDR1 DFQATT, CDR2 SNEGSKA (reference sequence). The CDR3 extends over 16 amino acids. This chain's CDR3 is CSATRLLAGEVETQYF. CDR3 DNA: TGCAGTGCTACTCGCCTACTAGCGGGGGAAGTGGAGACCCAGTACTTC.

This clonotype was seen only a few times. V gene TRBV24-1 combines with J gene TRBJ2-7, with D uncertain. This CDR3 is 13 amino acids long. Germline CDR1 and CDR2: KGHDR and SFDVKD. V lost 1 base and J 5 bases, leaving 8 bases between the germline ends. CDR3 DNA: TGTGCCACCAGTGATTTTATCTCTGACGAGCAGTACTTC. This translates into CATSDFISDEQYF.

The chain carries TRBV28 and TRBJ2-1; tentatively, D is TRBD2 (6 bases). Germline CDR1 and CDR2: MDHEN and SYDVKM. The CDR3 consists of 15 residues. Trimming cost V 6 bases and J 4 bases, with 16 bases left between them. The CDR3 reads CASSPQLGGYNEQFF. The CDR3, as DNA: TGTGCCAGCAGCCCACAATTGGGGGGTTACAATGAGCAGTTCTTC.

V is TRBV2 and J is TRBJ1-1; weak D call: TRBD1 (5 bases). The CDR3 consists of 12 residues. Deletions cut 3 bases from V and 6 bases from J, with 8 bases between. CDR1 SNHLY and CDR2 FYNNEI come from the germline V gene. The CDR3 sequence is CASSEQGPEAFF. The CDR3 nucleotides are TGTGCCAGCAGTGAGCAGGGACCTGAAGCTTTCTTT. Variable domain in full (rest from reference TRBV2 and TRBJ1-1): EPEVTQTPSHQVTQMGQEVILRCVPISNHLYFYWYRQILGQKVEFLVSFYNNEISEKSEIFDDQFSVERPDGSNFTLKIRSTKLEDSAMYFCASSEQGPEAFFGQGTRLTVV.

The rearrangement joins TRBV5-5 to TRBJ2-2; 8 bases line up with TRBD2. Germline CDR1 SGHKS, CDR2 YYEKEE (reference sequence). V lost 10 bases, J lost 8 bases, and 10 bases stayed unmatched. There are 13 residues in the CDR3. The CDR3 DNA reads as TGTGCCTCTCTGGCGCGGGGGGTTGGGGAGCTGTTTTTT. Its protein is CASLARGVGELFF.

The V gene is TRBV2, the J gene TRBJ2-7, with TRBD1 matching over 10 bases. Germline V gene sequence: CDR1 SNHLY, CDR2 FYNNEI. This CDR3 region has 13 residues. V lost 8 bases to trimming and J lost 5 bases; unmatched junction nucleotides: 6. CDR3 nucleotides: TGTGCCAGCGTTCGGACAGGGGGTGACGAGCAGTACTTC. It yields the protein CASVRTGGDEQYF.

The chain recombines TRBV20-1 with TRBJ1-3; D not resolved. The CDR3 has 15 amino acids. Germline CDR1 is DFQATT and CDR2 is SNEGSKA (reference sequence). Trimming removed 2 bases at V and 0 bases at J, with 11 bases between. CDR3 sequence: CSARPTDNSGNTIYF. DNA of the CDR3: TGCAGTGCTAGACCCACAGATAACTCTGGAAACACCATATATTTT.

The table lists this clonotype with a few counts. A junction boundary mismatches the germline segment, possibly from a read error. The chain is built from TRBV20-1 and TRBJ1-2, with 8 bases matching TRBD1. The CDR3 has 12 residues. Germline CDR1 is DFQATT and CDR2 is SNEGSKA (reference sequence). The CDR3 bases are TGCAGTGCGAGAGACAGGGGCTATGGCTACACCTTC. Translated: CSARDRGYGYTF.

The rearrangement uses TRBV27 and TRBJ1-1, with D unresolved. The V end lost 0 bases, the J end lost 4 bases, and 9 bases lay between the germline ends. Looked up from germline, CDR1 is MNHEY and CDR2 is SMNVEV (reference sequence). The CDR3 length is 14 residues. CDR3 residues: CASSLSRAGTEAFF. CDR3 in DNA: TGTGCCAGCAGTTTATCGAGGGCGGGCACTGAAGCTTTCTTT.

V is TRBV28 and J is TRBJ1-1, with a possible D match to TRBD1 (5 bases). Germline-derived CDR1 and CDR2 are MDHEN and SYDVKM. V was cut by 6 bases and J by 7 bases, with 9 bases left in between. The CDR3 runs to 11 residues. DNA of the CDR3: TGTGCCAGCAGGGATACAGGTGAAGCTTTCTTT. Translating it yields CASRDTGEAFF.

This clonotype was counted between two and nine times. The V call is TRBV29-1, the J call TRBJ2-3, with TRBD2 matching over 10 bases. CDR1 is SQVTM and CDR2 is ANQGSEA in the germline V gene. The CDR3 contains 14 residues. The ends lost 4 bases at V and 5 bases at J; junction bases unmatched: 6. The CDR3 nucleotides read TGCAGCGTTGGAATTAGCGGGGGGTTAGATACGCAGTATTTT. This sequence encodes CSVGISGGLDTQYF.

This chain joins TRBV10-3 and TRBJ1-1; D perhaps matches TRBD1 (5 bases). CDR1 ENHRY and CDR2 SYGVKD come from the germline V gene. The CDR3 runs 15 residues. Trimming cost V 0 bases and J 3 bases, with 11 bases left between them. The DNA for the CDR3 is TGTGCCATCAGTGAGTCGCCAGGGCGGGACACTGAAGCTTTCTTT. Its protein is CAISESPGRDTEAFF.

This clonotype was picked up a small number of times. The genes are TRBV18 and TRBJ2-1, with 11 positions matching TRBD2. This CDR3 is 17 amino acids long. V shed 2 bases, J shed 5 bases, and the junction held 8 bases outside the gene matches. In germline, CDR1 is KGHSH, CDR2 LQKENI. For the CDR3, the DNA is TGTGCCAGCTCACCATATGAAATAGCGGGGGGGAACAATGAGCAGTTCTTC. Encoded protein: CASSPYEIAGGNNEQFF. The entire variable domain, with the rest obtained from reference TRBV18 and TRBJ2-1, is as follows: NAGVMQNPRHLVRRRGQEARLRCSPMKGHSHVYWYRQLPEEGLKFMVYLQKENIIDESGMPKERFSAEFPKEGPSILRIQQVVRGDSAAYFCASSPYEIAGGNNEQFFGPGTRLTVL.

This clonotype appeared a few times. The gene calls are TRBV7-2 and TRBJ2-5; weak D call: TRBD2 (6 bases). The germline CDR1 and CDR2 sequences are SGHTA and FQGNSA. V dropped 5 bases and J dropped 7 bases, with 20 bases sitting between them. The CDR3 is 15 amino acids. The CDR3 DNA is TGTGCCAGCAGCCAGGGATTGGGGGGAAAAAGGACCCAGTACTTC. This translates into CASSQGLGGKRTQYF.

The chain uses TRBV29-1 and TRBJ1-2; 7 bases are shared with TRBD1. The CDR3 is 13 amino acids. Trimming removed 6 bases from V and 4 bases from J; junction bases left unmatched: 8. The germline V gene encodes CDR1 SQVTM and CDR2 ANQGSEA. The CDR3: CSVRTGTVYGYTF. In DNA, the CDR3 is TGCAGCGTCCGTACCGGGACAGTCTATGGCTACACCTTC.

This clonotype turned up a few times. This chain uses TRBV18 with TRBJ2-7, with D hard to call. This CDR3 has 13 residues. Germline loops: CDR1 KGHSH, CDR2 LQKENI. V lost 3 bases, J lost 7 bases, and 13 bases lay in between. CDR3 bases: TGTGCCAGCTCACCGGGGAATTCCTGGGAGCAGTACTTC. It specifies CASSPGNSWEQYF.

The genes are TRBV2 and TRBJ1-1; no reliable D call. V shed 8 bases and J shed 0 bases, with 10 bases lying between them. Germline-derived CDR1 and CDR2 are SNHLY and FYNNEI. The CDR3 spans 13 residues. CDR3 loop: CASALGLNTEAFF. CDR3 sequence (DNA): TGTGCCAGCGCACTGGGGTTGAACACTGAAGCTTTCTTT. Looking up the rest from reference TRBV2 and TRBJ1-1 gives the full variable domain: EPEVTQTPSHQVTQMGQEVILRCVPISNHLYFYWYRQILGQKVEFLVSFYNNEISEKSEIFDDQFSVERPDGSNFTLKIRSTKLEDSAMYFCASALGLNTEAFFGQGTRLTVV.

The chain couples TRBV7-9 to TRBJ2-3; D gene uncertain. Germline V lookup: CDR1 SEHNR, CDR2 FQNEAQ (reference sequence). This CDR3 region has 15 residues. The ends were cut back, 5 bases at V and 0 bases at J, with 12 bases in the middle. The CDR3 reads CASSGDRSSTDTQYF. The CDR3 region has the DNA TGTGCCAGCAGCGGGGATCGCTCTAGCACAGATACGCAGTATTTT.